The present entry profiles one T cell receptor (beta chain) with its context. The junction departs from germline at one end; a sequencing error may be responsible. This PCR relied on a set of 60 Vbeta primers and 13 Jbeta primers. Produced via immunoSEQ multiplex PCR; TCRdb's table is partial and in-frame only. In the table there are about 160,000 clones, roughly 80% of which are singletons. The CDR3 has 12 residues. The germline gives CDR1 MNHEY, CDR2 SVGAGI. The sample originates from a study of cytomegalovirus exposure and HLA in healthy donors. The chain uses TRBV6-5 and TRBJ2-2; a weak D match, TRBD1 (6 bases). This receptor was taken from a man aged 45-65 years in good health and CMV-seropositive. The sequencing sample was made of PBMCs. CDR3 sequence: CAGRTETGELFF. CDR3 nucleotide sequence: TGTGCCGGCAGGACAGAGACCGGGGAGCTGTTTTTT.